This is a list of T cell receptor beta chains from one sample in a study of memory CD4+ T cells and cytomegalovirus serostatus. The repertoire was sequenced with immunoSEQ multiplex PCR; TCRdb's copy has only in-frame clones and lacks some. The table records roughly 50,000 clones, 82% of them present only once. Sample: memory CD4+ T cells from blood. These receptors originate from an adult in good health and CMV-seronegative. Some clones in this sample may be carry-over from other donors' samples. CDR3s include the opening cysteine and the closing phenylalanine or tryptophan. D genes are given only for firm matches. Not every row has a clone size; where given, it reads once, few, many or a size class.

j_call,v_call,d_call,clone_size,cdr3_aa,cdr3_nt
TRBJ1-6,TRBV27,TRBD1,NA,CASSFRGLDNSPLHF,TGTGCCAGCAGTTTCAGGGGGCTGGATAATTCACCCCTCCACTTT
TRBJ1-3,TRBV10-3,TRBD1,NA,CAIRPGQGSGNTIYF,TGTGCCATCAGACCCGGACAGGGATCGGGAAACACCATATATTTT
TRBJ1-4,TRBV27,NA,NA,CASPGPTNEKLFF,TGTGCCAGCCCGGGACCGACTAATGAAAAACTGTTTTTT
TRBJ2-7,TRBV5-1,TRBD2,NA,CASSLAGTYEQYF,TGCGCCAGCAGCCTAGCGGGAACTTACGAGCAGTACTTC
TRBJ1-2,TRBV27,TRBD1,once,CASSLRTGISGYTF,TGTGCCAGCAGTTTAAGGACAGGGATCTCTGGCTACACCTTC
TRBJ1-6,TRBV2,NA,NA,CASSPPWEGNSPLHF,TGTGCCAGCAGTCCCCCCTGGGAAGGGAACTCACCCCTCCACTTT
TRBJ1-6,TRBV4-3,NA,NA,CASSQEFAGNSPLHF,TGCGCCAGCAGCCAAGAGTTTGCAGGGAACTCACCCCTCCACTTT
TRBJ2-5,TRBV19,TRBD2,NA,CASSIALAGEETQYF,TGTGCCAGTAGTATAGCGCTAGCGGGAGAAGAGACCCAGTACTTC
TRBJ1-1,TRBV10-2,TRBD1,NA,CASSSSPQGADTEAFF,TGCGCCAGCAGTTCAAGTCCACAGGGGGCGGACACTGAAGCTTTCTTT
TRBJ2-7,TRBV7-2,NA,NA,CASSPPRAGTYEQYF,TGTGCCAGCAGCCCGCCAAGGGCTGGGACCTACGAGCAGTACTTC
TRBJ1-2,TRBV29-1,NA,few,CSVEGQGGAYYGYTF,TGCAGCGTTGAAGGGCAAGGGGGGGCTTACTATGGCTACACCTTC
TRBJ2-1,TRBV5-1,NA,NA,CASSSRPNEQFF,TGCGCCAGCAGCTCCCGCCCCAATGAGCAGTTCTTC
TRBJ2-7,TRBV11-2,TRBD2,NA,CASSFQRGGLEQYF,TGTGCCAGCAGCTTTCAGCGGGGCGGCCTCGAGCAGTACTTC